This T cell receptor beta chain was recovered during a study of response to subunit inactivated influenza vaccine. Study observations and caveats: That few new T cells are recruited by each seasonal influenza vaccination was the authors' suggestion.

TCRdb reprocessed the RT-PCR reads via MiXCR and lists one record per CDR3 protein. In the table there are 450,000 to 550,000 distinct CDR3 sequences, about 25% of which are singletons. As to this clonotype: Its antigen remains unknown.

Trimming at V came to 1 base and at J to 15 bases, leaving 5 bases not matched to a gene. CDR1 is LNHNV, CDR2 YYDKDF, per germline (reference sequence). The CDR3 sequence is 14 residues long. The chain employs TRBV15 and TRBJ2-1; TRBD2 agrees at 14 bases. The specimen comprised CD4+ T cells sorted from PBMCs, sampled roughly 5 days after vaccination. The origin of this receptor is a man aged 45-65 years who received an inactivated influenza vaccine. CDR3 amino acids: CATSRGTSGRLGFF. CDR3 coding DNA: TGTGCCACCAGCAGAGGGACTAGCGGGAGGCTGGGGTTCTTC.